These 5 T cell receptor beta chains came from one sample sequenced in a study of shared clonotypes between healthy human individuals. Sequencing used immunoSEQ multiplex PCR; TCRdb keeps in-frame clones, though not all of them. The profile shows around 1.9 million clones, 85% to 95% of them singletons. CD45RO negativity and positive selection for CCR7 defined naive CD8 cells, a population that excluded terminally differentiated effector memory CD45RA+ cells. Sequencing used naive CD8+ T cells from PBMCs. These receptor sequences come from a man between 18 and 35 years old in good health. Some clones in this sample may be carry-over from other donors' samples.

The rearrangement uses TRBV5-1 and TRBJ2-7; D perhaps matches TRBD1 (6 bases). The germline CDR1 and CDR2 sequences are SGHRS and YFSETQ. V was clipped by 3 bases and J by 2 bases, with 15 bases between them. The CDR3 is made up of 15 amino acids. The CDR3 DNA follows: TGCGCCAGCAGCTGGACTCGACAGGATACCTACGAGCAGTACTTC. This gives the protein CASSWTRQDTYEQYF.

This clone has only one observation. The chain combines TRBV27 with TRBJ1-1; D not certain. This CDR3 has 14 residues. Germline V CDR1 and CDR2: MNHEY, SMNVEV (reference sequence). The V end lost 2 bases, the J end lost 1 base, and 8 bases lay between the germline ends. CDR3 sequence (DNA): TGTGCCAGCAGTTTAAACAGCCAGAACACTGAAGCTTTCTTT. Amino acid sequence: CASSLNSQNTEAFF.

V is TRBV5-4 and J is TRBJ1-1, with D perhaps matching TRBD1 (6 bases). CDR1 and CDR2 (germline): SGHNT, YYREEE (reference sequence). The CDR3 has 13 amino acids. Trimming took off 10 bases at V and 6 bases at J, with 19 bases between the two ends. Here the CDR3 reads CAVLEKGGAEAFF. The DNA of the CDR3 is TGTGCCGTTCTCGAAAAGGGGGGGGCTGAAGCTTTCTTT.

The gene calls are TRBV5-6 and TRBJ2-1; 8 nucleotides align to TRBD2. Germline-derived CDR1 and CDR2 are SGHDT and YYEEEE. The CDR3 is 15 amino acids. J was trimmed by 0 bases and V by 3 bases; bases with no gene match: 2. The DNA of the CDR3 is TGTGCCAGCAGCTCCGGGACTAGCTCCTACAATGAGCAGTTCTTC. Encoded protein: CASSSGTSSYNEQFF.

V and J are TRBV7-9 and TRBJ2-7, with D uncertain. The CDR3 has 12 amino acids. Germline values: CDR1 SEHNR, CDR2 FQNEAQ (reference sequence). The V gene lost 6 bases and the J gene lost 0 bases, with 6 bases spanning the gap. This chain's CDR3 is CASRQSSYEQYF. CDR3 nucleotide sequence: TGTGCCAGCAGGCAAAGCTCCTACGAGCAGTACTTC.